This T cell receptor (beta chain) originates from a study of blood T cell repertoires in COVID-19. Per the original data handling: Reference gene primer amplification yielded estimated nucleated cell counts. TCRdb keeps only in-frame clones here, not all; method: immunoSEQ multiplex PCR. The V and J calls and clone size come from that table; D and trimming were worked out from the DNA. The sample lists about 250,000 clones, over 70% occurring once. Germline CDR1 is SGHVS and CDR2 is FQNEAQ. The CDR3 runs 17 residues. Trimming took 2 bases from V and 5 from J; bases not matched to a gene: 12. The J gene is TRBJ2-5, the V gene TRBV7-8, with 9 nucleotides matching TRBD2. This TCR derives from an elderly man with acute or convalescent COVID-19. The sequenced sample was peripheral blood. The CDR3 DNA follows: TGTGCCAGCAGCTTACCGATCGGCGGGAGGGGCGGGGAGACCCAGTACTTC. Translating it yields CASSLPIGGRGGETQYF.